This T cell receptor (beta chain) derives from a study of blood T cell repertoires in COVID-19. CDR3 length equals 14 residues. V was pared by 1 base and J by 2 bases, with 9 bases between. Germline-derived CDR1 and CDR2 are SGHDT and YYEEEE. Measured with immunoSEQ multiplex PCR; TCRdb has only the in-frame clones, and not every one. The sample carries about 86,000 clones, approximately 88% recorded once. This chain joins TRBV5-6 and TRBJ1-2; no clear D. The sequenced material came from peripheral blood. The receptor was isolated from a woman older than 75 with active or convalescent COVID-19. Written as DNA, the CDR3 is TGTGCCAGCAGCTTGCTCGGCGGAAACTATGGCTACACCTTC. Translation gives CASSLLGGNYGYTF.